This record looks at one T cell receptor (beta chain) sequence and its context. The antigen is unknown. The data derive from a study of identical twins. Study-wide results and limits: A cross-sectional statistical analysis, not follow-up of the same donors, supported the conclusions.

TCRdb ran MiXCR on the 5' RACE reads and lists one entry per CDR3 protein. The data contain roughly 1.6 million distinct CDR3 sequences, under 35% of them singletons. The CDR3 loop spans 15 amino acids. CDR1 SGHAT and CDR2 FQDESV come from the germline V gene (reference sequence). With 4 bases removed from V and 1 base from J, the gap between germline ends came to 13 bases. The receptor comes from a newborn girl in good health. The specimen sequenced was cord blood. This chain links TRBV11-1 with TRBJ1-1; D remains ambiguous. CDR3 sequence (DNA): TGTGCCAGCAGCTGGGAGAAGGGCCGGAACACTGAAGCTTTCTTT. Translating gives CASSWEKGRNTEAFF. Filled out from reference TRBV11-1 and TRBJ1-1, the complete variable domain reads EAEVAQSPRYKITEKSQAVAFWCDPISGHATLYWYRQILGQGPELLVQFQDESVVDDSQLPKDRFSAERLKGVDSTLKIQPAELGDSAMYLCASSWEKGRNTEAFFGQGTRLTVV.